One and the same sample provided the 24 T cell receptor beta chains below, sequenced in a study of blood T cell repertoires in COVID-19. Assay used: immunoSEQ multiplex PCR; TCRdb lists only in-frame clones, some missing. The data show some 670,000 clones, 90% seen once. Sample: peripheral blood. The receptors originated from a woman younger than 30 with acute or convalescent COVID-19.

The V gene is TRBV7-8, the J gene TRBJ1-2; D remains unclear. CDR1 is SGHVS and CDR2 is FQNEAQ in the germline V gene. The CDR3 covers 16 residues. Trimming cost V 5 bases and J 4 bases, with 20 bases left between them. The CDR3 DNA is TGTGCCAGCAGCCCCTTCCGGGTTGACTTCGGCTATGGCTACACCTTC. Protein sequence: CASSPFRVDFGYGYTF.

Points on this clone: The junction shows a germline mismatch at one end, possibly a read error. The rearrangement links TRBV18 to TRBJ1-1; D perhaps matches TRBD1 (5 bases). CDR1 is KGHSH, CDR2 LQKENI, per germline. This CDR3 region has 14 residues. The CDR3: CASLPGSLNTEAFF. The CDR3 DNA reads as TGTGCCAGCTTACCAGGGAGCCTCAACACTGAAGCTTTCTTT.

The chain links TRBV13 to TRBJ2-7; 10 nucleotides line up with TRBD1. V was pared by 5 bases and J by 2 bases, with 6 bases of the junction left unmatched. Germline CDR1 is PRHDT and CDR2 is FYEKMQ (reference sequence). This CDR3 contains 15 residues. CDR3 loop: CASSARTGGTYEQYF. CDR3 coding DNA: TGTGCCAGCAGCGCGCGGACAGGGGGAACCTACGAGCAGTACTTC. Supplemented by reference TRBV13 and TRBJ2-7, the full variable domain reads AAGVIQSPRHLIKEKRETATLKCYPIPRHDTVYWYQQGPGQDPQFLISFYEKMQSDKGSIPDRFSAQQFSDYHSELNMSSLELGDSALYFCASSARTGGTYEQYFGPGTRLTVT.

CDR3 sequence: CASSPLSRSGNTIYF. Written as DNA, the CDR3 is TGCGCCAGCAGCCCACTATCGAGATCTGGAAACACCATATATTTT. The V and J genes are TRBV4-1 and TRBJ1-3; D not resolved. The CDR3 is 15 residues long. With 4 bases removed from V and 1 base from J, the gap between germline ends came to 11 bases. The V gene's germline CDR1 is MGHRA and CDR2 YSYEKL.

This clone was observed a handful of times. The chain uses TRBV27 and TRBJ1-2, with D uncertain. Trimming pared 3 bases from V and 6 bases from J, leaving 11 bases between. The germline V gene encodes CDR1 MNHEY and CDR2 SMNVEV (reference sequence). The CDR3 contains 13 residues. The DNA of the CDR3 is TGTGCCAGCAGTTTGAGCGGGTTCAATGGCTACACCTTC. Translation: CASSLSGFNGYTF.

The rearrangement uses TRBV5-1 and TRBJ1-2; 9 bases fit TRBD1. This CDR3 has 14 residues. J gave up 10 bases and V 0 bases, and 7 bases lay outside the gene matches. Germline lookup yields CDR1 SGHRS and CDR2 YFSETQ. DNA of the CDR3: TGCGCCAGCAGCTTGGGAAGGACAGGGGACCACTACACCTTC. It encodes CASSLGRTGDHYTF.

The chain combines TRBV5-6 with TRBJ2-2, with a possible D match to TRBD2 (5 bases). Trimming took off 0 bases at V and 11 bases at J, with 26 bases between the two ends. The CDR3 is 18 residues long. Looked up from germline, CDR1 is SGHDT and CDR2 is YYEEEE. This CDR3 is CASSLVGIFGVSEGELFF. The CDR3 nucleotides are TGTGCCAGCAGCTTGGTTGGCATTTTTGGCGTCAGCGAGGGAGAGCTGTTTTTT.

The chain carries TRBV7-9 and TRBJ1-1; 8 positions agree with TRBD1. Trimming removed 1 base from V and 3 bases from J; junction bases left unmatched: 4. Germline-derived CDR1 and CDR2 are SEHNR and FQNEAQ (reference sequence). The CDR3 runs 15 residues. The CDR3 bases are TGTGCCAGCAGCTTAGAAGGACAGGGCTACACTGAAGCTTTCTTT. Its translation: CASSLEGQGYTEAFF.

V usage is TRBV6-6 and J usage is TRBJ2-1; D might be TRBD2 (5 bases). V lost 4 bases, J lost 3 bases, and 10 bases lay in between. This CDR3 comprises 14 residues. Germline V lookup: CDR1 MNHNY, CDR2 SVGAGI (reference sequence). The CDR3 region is CASSFPGDYNEQFF. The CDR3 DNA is TGTGCCAGCAGTTTCCCCGGGGACTACAATGAGCAGTTCTTC.

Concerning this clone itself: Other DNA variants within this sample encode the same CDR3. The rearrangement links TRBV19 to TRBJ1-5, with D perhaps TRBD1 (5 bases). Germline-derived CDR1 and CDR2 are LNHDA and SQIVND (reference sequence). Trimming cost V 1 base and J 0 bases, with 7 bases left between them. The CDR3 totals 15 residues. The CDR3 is CASSIGGGSNQPQHF. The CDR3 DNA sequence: TGTGCCAGTAGTATAGGCGGGGGTAGCAATCAGCCCCAGCATTTT.

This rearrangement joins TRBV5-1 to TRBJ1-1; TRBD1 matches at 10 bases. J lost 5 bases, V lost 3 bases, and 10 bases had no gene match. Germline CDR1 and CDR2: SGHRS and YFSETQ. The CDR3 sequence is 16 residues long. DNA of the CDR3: TGCGCCAGCAGCTCGCCACCGGGACAGGGGAATACTGAAGCTTTCTTT. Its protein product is CASSSPPGQGNTEAFF.

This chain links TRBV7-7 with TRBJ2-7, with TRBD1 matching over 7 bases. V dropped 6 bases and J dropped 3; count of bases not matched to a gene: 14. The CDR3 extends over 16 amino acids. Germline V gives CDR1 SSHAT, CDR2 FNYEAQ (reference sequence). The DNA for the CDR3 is TGTGCCAGCAGTTGGGACAGCTCCCTCTGGGACTACGAGCAGTACTTC. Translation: CASSWDSSLWDYEQYF.

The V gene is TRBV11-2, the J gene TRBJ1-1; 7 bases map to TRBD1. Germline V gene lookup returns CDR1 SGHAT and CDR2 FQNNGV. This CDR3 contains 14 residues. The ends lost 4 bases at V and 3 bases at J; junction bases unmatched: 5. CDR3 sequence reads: CASSSTGWDTEAFF. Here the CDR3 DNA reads TGTGCCAGCAGCTCGACAGGGTGGGACACTGAAGCTTTCTTT.

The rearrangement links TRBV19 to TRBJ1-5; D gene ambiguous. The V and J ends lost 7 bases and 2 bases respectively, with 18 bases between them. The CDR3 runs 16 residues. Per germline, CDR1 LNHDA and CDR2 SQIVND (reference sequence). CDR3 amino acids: CASIPGGHEGNQPQHF. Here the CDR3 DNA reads TGTGCCAGTATCCCCGGAGGGCATGAGGGCAATCAGCCCCAGCATTTT.

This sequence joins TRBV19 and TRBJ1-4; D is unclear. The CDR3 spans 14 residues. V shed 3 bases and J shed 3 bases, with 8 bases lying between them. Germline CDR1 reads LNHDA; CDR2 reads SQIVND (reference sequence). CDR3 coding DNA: TGTGCCAGTAGTATCGAGTCTGCTAATGAAAAACTGTTTTTT. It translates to CASSIESANEKLFF.

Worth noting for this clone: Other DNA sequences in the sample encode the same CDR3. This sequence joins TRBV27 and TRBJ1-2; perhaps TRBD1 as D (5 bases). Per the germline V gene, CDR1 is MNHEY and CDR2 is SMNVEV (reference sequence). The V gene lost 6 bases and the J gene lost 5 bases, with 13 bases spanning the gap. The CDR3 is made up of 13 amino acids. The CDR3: CASSPSGSYGYTF. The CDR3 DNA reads TGTGCCAGCAGCCCGTCAGGGTCTTATGGCTACACCTTC.

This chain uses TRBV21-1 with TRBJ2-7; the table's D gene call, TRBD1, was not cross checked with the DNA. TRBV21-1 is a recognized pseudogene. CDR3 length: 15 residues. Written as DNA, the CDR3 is TGTGCCAGCAGCAAAGAGGCCAGGGAAACCTACGAGCAGTACTTC. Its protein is CASSKEARETYEQYF.

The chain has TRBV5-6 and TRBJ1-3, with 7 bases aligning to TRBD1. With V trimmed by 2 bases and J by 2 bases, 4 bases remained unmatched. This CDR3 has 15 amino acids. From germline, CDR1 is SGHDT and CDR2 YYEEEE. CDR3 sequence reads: CASSFRDRAGNTIYF. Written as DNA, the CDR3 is TGTGCCAGCAGCTTCCGGGACAGAGCTGGAAACACCATATATTTT.

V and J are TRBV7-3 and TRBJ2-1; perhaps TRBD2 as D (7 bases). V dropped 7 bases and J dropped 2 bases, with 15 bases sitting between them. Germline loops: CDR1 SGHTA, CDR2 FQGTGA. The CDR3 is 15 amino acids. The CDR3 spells CASTPYGGPYNEQFF. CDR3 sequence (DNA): TGTGCCAGCACCCCTTACGGGGGGCCCTACAATGAGCAGTTCTTC.

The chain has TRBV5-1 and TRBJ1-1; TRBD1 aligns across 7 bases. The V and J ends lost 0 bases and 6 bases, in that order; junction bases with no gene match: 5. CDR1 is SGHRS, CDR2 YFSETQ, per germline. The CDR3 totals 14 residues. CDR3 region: CASSLGQGPAEAFF. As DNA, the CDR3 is TGCGCCAGCAGCTTGGGACAGGGACCGGCTGAAGCTTTCTTT.

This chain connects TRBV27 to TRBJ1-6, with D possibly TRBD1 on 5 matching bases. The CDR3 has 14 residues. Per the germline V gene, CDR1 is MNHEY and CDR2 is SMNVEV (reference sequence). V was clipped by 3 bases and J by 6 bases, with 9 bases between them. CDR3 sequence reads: CASSLAGGNSPLHF. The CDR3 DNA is TGTGCCAGCAGTTTGGCGGGGGGTAATTCACCCCTCCACTTT.

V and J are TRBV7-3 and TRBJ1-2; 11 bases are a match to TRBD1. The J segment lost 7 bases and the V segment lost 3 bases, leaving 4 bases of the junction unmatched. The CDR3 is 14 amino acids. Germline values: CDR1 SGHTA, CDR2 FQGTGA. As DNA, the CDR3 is TGTGCCAGCAGCTTTTCCGGGACAGGGGGTGGCTACACCTTC. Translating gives CASSFSGTGGGYTF.

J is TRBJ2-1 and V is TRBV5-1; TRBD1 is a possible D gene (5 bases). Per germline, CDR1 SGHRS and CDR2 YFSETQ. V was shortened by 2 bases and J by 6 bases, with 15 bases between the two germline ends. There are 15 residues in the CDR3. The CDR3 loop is CASSLRGPLSNEQFF. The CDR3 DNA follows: TGCGCCAGCAGCTTAAGGGGTCCCCTGTCCAATGAGCAGTTCTTC.

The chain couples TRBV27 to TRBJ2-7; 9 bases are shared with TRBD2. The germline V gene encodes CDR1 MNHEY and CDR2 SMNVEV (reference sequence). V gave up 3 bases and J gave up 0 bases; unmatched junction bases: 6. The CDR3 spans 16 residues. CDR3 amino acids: CASSFTGGGGSYEQYF. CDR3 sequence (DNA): TGTGCCAGCAGTTTTACGGGCGGGGGGGGCTCCTACGAGCAGTACTTC.